These 27 T cell receptor beta chains were sequenced from one sample in a study of blood T cells in healthy people across ages. A second PCR, run for about 6 to 11 cycles, used a sample-barcoded 5' primer plus a J-beta primer mix. MiXCR, run by TCRdb on the 5' RACE reads, gives a single entry per CDR3 protein. Seen here are some 900,000 distinct CDR3 sequences, about 48% observed once, and the top ten hold roughly an eighth. Sequenced sample: blood. The origin of the receptors is a man aged 25 to 40 in good health.

The genes are TRBV10-3 and TRBJ1-1; 7 bases are shared with TRBD1. Germline-derived CDR1 and CDR2 are ENHRY and SYGVKD. V lost 6 bases, J lost 1 base, and 14 bases stayed unmatched. The CDR3 sequence is 17 residues long. CDR3 residues: CAISRPTTGPENTEAFF. DNA for the CDR3: TGTGCCATCAGCCGACCTACGACAGGGCCAGAGAACACTGAAGCTTTCTTT.

The chain joins TRBV7-9 to TRBJ2-7; 10 bases are shared with TRBD1. Losses at the gene ends were 2 bases for V and 5 bases for J; bases not matched to a gene: 3. The germline gives CDR1 SEHNR, CDR2 FQNEAQ (reference sequence). The CDR3 is 14 residues long. The CDR3 DNA sequence: TGTGCCAGCAGCTTAATGGGACAGGGGAACGAGCAGTACTTC. This encodes CASSLMGQGNEQYF. Full variable domain (remainder filled in from reference TRBV7-9 and TRBJ2-7): DTGVSQNPRHKITKRGQNVTFRCDPISEHNRLYWYRQTLGQGPEFLTYFQNEAQLEKSRLLSDRFSAERPKGSFSTLEIQRTEQGDSAMYLCASSLMGQGNEQYFGPGTRLTVT.

The V call is TRBV20-1, the J call TRBJ1-2; 11 bases map to TRBD1. The CDR3 length is 14 residues. The germline gives CDR1 DFQATT, CDR2 SNEGSKA (reference sequence). The CDR3 DNA reads as TGCAGCCCCGGGTGGGACAGGGGGATTGATGGCTACACCTTC. Its translation: CSPGWDRGIDGYTF.

This clonotype showed up just a few times. This chain uses TRBV20-1 with TRBJ2-3, with 8 bases fitting TRBD1. The CDR3 is 15 residues long. V gave up 1 base and J gave up 1 base; unmatched junction bases: 4. Germline assignment: CDR1 DFQATT and CDR2 SNEGSKA (reference sequence). CDR3 DNA: TGCAGTGCTAGAGGTCAGGGGGCCCGCACAGATACGCAGTATTTT. Its protein is CSARGQGARTDTQYF.

The V and J genes are TRBV7-6 and TRBJ2-3; D call uncertain. Trimming left V 1 base short and J 2 bases short, with 10 bases between. The germline V gene has CDR1 SGHVS and CDR2 FNYEAQ. This CDR3 has 15 residues. The CDR3 region is CASSLGRRYTDTQYF. The CDR3 coding sequence is TGTGCCAGCAGCTTAGGGCGGCGGTACACAGATACGCAGTATTTT.

The chain uses TRBV7-2 and TRBJ2-4; TRBD2 agrees at 13 bases. In germline, CDR1 is SGHTA, CDR2 FQGNSA. The ends lost 3 bases at V and 3 bases at J; junction bases unmatched: 14. The CDR3 has 20 amino acids. The CDR3 spells CASSFGLAGEWGSGKNIQYF. The CDR3 region has the DNA TGTGCCAGCAGCTTCGGACTAGCGGGGGAGTGGGGGTCTGGCAAAAACATTCAGTACTTC.

The J gene is TRBJ2-1, the V gene TRBV7-2; 9 bases are a match to TRBD2. Germline-derived CDR1 and CDR2 are SGHTA and FQGNSA. J lost 5 bases, V lost 8 bases, and 10 bases had no gene match. This CDR3 is 15 amino acids long. The CDR3 here is CASGLSGGSHNEQFF. DNA for the CDR3: TGTGCCAGCGGGCTTAGCGGGGGATCCCACAATGAGCAGTTCTTC.

This clonotype was detected a few times. V usage is TRBV12-3 or TRBV12-4 and J usage is TRBJ2-3; TRBD1 matches 8 bases. CDR3 length: 15 residues. The ends lost 3 bases at V and 1 base at J; junction bases unmatched: 3. CDR3 sequence: CASSLTGAGTDTQYF. In DNA, the CDR3 is TGTGCCAGCAGTTTGACAGGGGCTGGCACAGATACGCAGTATTTT.

The chain is built from TRBV20-1 and TRBJ2-1, with a weak D call TRBD1 (5 bases). V was pared by 4 bases and J by 1 base, with 11 bases between. Germline V gives CDR1 DFQATT, CDR2 SNEGSKA (reference sequence). The CDR3 is 14 residues long. CDR3 DNA sequence: TGCAGTGCTAAGGGGTGGCGGTCCTACAATGAGCAGTTCTTC. The encoded protein is CSAKGWRSYNEQFF.

This sequence joins TRBV7-2 and TRBJ2-3, with a possible D match to TRBD2 (6 bases). This CDR3 is 16 amino acids long. Germline V gene data show CDR1 as SGHTA and CDR2 as FQGNSA. V was trimmed by 5 bases and J by 2 bases, leaving 17 bases between them. CDR3 nucleotides: TGTGCCAGCAGCCGACCCGGACTAACGATCACAGATACGCAGTATTTT. This sequence encodes CASSRPGLTITDTQYF.

V gene TRBV27 combines with J gene TRBJ2-3, with 11 bases identical to TRBD2. Germline values: CDR1 MNHEY, CDR2 SMNVEV (reference sequence). After removal of 7 bases from V and 8 bases from J, the junction contained 8 bases not matched to a gene. This CDR3 comprises 14 residues. CDR3: CASMVAGGPGTQYF. CDR3 nucleotides: TGTGCCAGCATGGTAGCGGGGGGGCCAGGTACGCAGTATTTT.

The CDR3 reads CASSQGGGFKEQYF. For the CDR3, the DNA is TGTGCCAGCAGCCAAGGGGGCGGGTTTAAGGAACAGTACTTC. V gene TRBV3-1 combines with J gene TRBJ2-4; either TRBD1 or TRBD2 may fit D (5 bases each). In germline, CDR1 is LGHDT, CDR2 YNNKEL (reference sequence). Trimming removed 1 base from V and 13 bases from J, with 17 bases in between. There are 14 residues in the CDR3.

This rearrangement joins TRBV20-1 to TRBJ2-1; TRBD2 matches at 8 bases. With 6 bases clipped from V and 7 bases from J, the junction kept 14 bases outside the gene matches. The CDR3 contains 15 residues. Germline CDR1 DFQATT, CDR2 SNEGSKA (reference sequence). CDR3 in amino acids: CSATPAAGGQNEQFF. The CDR3 DNA is TGCAGTGCAACTCCCGCGGCGGGGGGTCAAAATGAGCAGTTCTTC.

This clonotype was seen at least ten times. The chain links TRBV20-1 to TRBJ2-7; tentative D call: TRBD1 (5 bases). V lost 0 bases and J lost 2, with 17 bases in between. Per germline, CDR1 DFQATT and CDR2 SNEGSKA (reference sequence). This CDR3 has 16 amino acids. The CDR3 bases are TGCAGTGCTAGAGACGCTGCCAGGGCGACTCCCTACGAGCAGTACTTC. Its translation: CSARDAARATPYEQYF.

CDR3 region: CAISGASGAVMGTQYF. The CDR3 bases are TGTGCCATCAGTGGGGCTAGCGGGGCGGTCATGGGTACGCAGTATTTT. The chain couples TRBV10-3 to TRBJ2-3; 9 bases are a match to TRBD2. Germline CDR1 reads ENHRY; CDR2 reads SYGVKD. This CDR3 region has 16 residues. With 4 bases clipped from V and 8 bases from J, the junction kept 13 bases outside the gene matches.

The rearrangement links TRBV5-6 to TRBJ1-4; maybe TRBD1 (5 bases). The germline gives CDR1 SGHDT, CDR2 YYEEEE. The CDR3 sequence is 15 residues long. Trimming shortened V by 5 bases and J by 6 bases, and 17 bases separated the two germline ends. CDR3 sequence reads: CASSAEGGAYEKLFF. The CDR3 DNA is TGTGCCAGCAGTGCCGAGGGTGGGGCGTATGAAAAACTGTTTTTT.

The chain links TRBV12-3 or TRBV12-4 to TRBJ1-1; D gene ambiguous. The V end lost 2 bases, the J end lost 5 bases, and 15 bases lay between the germline ends. The CDR3 covers 15 residues. The CDR3 bases are TGTGCCAGCAGTTTATCGCGGGTTGGAGGAACTGAAGCTTTCTTT. Its translation is CASSLSRVGGTEAFF.

For this clonotype: One end of the junction fails to match germline, which may point to a read error. The chain carries TRBV5-1 and TRBJ1-2; 7 bases fit TRBD1. The germline V gene has CDR1 SGHRS and CDR2 YFSETQ. This CDR3 has 16 residues. The CDR3 DNA reads TGCGCCCGCAGCTGGAACGAGGGACAGCTAAACTATGGCTACACCTTC. It codes for CARSWNEGQLNYGYTF.

The CDR3: CASSYGGWETQYF. CDR3 bases: TGTGCCAGCAGTTACGGTGGTTGGGAGACCCAGTACTTC. The J gene is TRBJ2-5, the V gene TRBV6-5; no clear D gene. V was cut by 2 bases and J by 5 bases, with 9 bases left in between. CDR1 and CDR2 (germline): MNHEY, SVGAGI. The CDR3 covers 13 residues.

V and J are TRBV11-2 and TRBJ2-7; D is possibly TRBD1 or TRBD2 (5 bases each). CDR3 length: 15 amino acids. V was cut by 0 bases and J by 6 bases, with 15 bases left in between. The germline V gene encodes CDR1 SGHAT and CDR2 FQNNGV. The CDR3 DNA is TGTGCCAGCAGCTTAGACGTGGACCGAGGGGCCGAGCAGTACTTC. Its translation is CASSLDVDRGAEQYF. Drawing the rest from reference TRBV11-2 and TRBJ2-7, the complete variable domain is EAGVAQSPRYKIIEKRQSVAFWCNPISGHATLYWYQQILGQGPKLLIQFQNNGVVDDSQLPKDRFSAERLKGVDSTLKIQPAKLEDSAVYLCASSLDVDRGAEQYFGPGTRLTVT.

For this clonotype: A read error is possible here, since a much larger clone lies one base away. The J gene is TRBJ2-1, the V gene TRBV4-1; D is possibly TRBD1 (6 bases). V shed 7 bases and J shed 8 bases, with 24 bases lying between them. Germline CDR1 and CDR2: MGHRA and YSYEKL. This CDR3 has 16 residues. CDR3 coding DNA: TGCGCCAGCACCCCAGGGGACACAGGAAGGGGCGATGAGCAGTTCTTC. Translating it yields CASTPGDTGRGDEQFF.

This clonotype has only a few counts. V usage is TRBV7-2 and J usage is TRBJ2-7, with 9 bases matching TRBD1. Germline V gives CDR1 SGHTA, CDR2 FQGNSA. The CDR3 has 15 amino acids. Trimming cost V 2 bases and J 2 bases; bases outside gene matches: 4. CDR3 sequence: CASSLHDRGTYEQYF. Written as DNA, the CDR3 is TGTGCCAGCAGCTTACACGACAGGGGGACCTACGAGCAGTACTTC.

This clonotype was detected only a few times. The rearrangement links TRBV28 to TRBJ2-5, with 7 bases identical to TRBD2. Germline trimming cut 2 bases from V and 1 base from J; bases unmatched to any gene: 7. CDR1 is MDHEN and CDR2 is SYDVKM in the germline V gene. The CDR3 loop spans 16 amino acids. CDR3 DNA: TGTGCCAGCAGTTTACTTCCGGGGGGACCCCAAGAGACCCAGTACTTC. This sequence encodes CASSLLPGGPQETQYF. The whole variable domain, remainder taken from reference TRBV28 and TRBJ2-5, is DVKVTQSSRYLVKRTGEKVFLECVQDMDHENMFWYRQDPGLGLRLIYFSYDVKMKEKGDIPEGYSVSREKKERFSLILESASTNQTSMYLCASSLLPGGPQETQYFGPGTRLLVL.

The rearrangement uses TRBV11-2 and TRBJ2-5; possibly TRBD1 for D (8 bases). This CDR3 region has 16 residues. From germline, CDR1 is SGHAT and CDR2 FQNNGV. Trimming took off 0 bases at V and 5 bases at J, with 16 bases between the two ends. The CDR3 DNA reads as TGTGCCAGCAGCTTAGATACAGGGGGGGGTGCGGAGACCCAGTACTTC. It is translated as CASSLDTGGGAETQYF. The full variable domain, with the rest looked up from reference TRBV11-2 and TRBJ2-5, is EAGVAQSPRYKIIEKRQSVAFWCNPISGHATLYWYQQILGQGPKLLIQFQNNGVVDDSQLPKDRFSAERLKGVDSTLKIQPAKLEDSAVYLCASSLDTGGGAETQYFGPGTRLLVL.

Details on this clonotype: Its ends do not fully match the called genes, so a read error is possible. The V gene is TRBV12-3 or TRBV12-4, the J gene TRBJ2-3; possibly TRBD2 for D (5 bases). This CDR3 region has 15 residues. CDR3 protein: CASSLVGVRADAQYF. CDR3 nucleotides: TGTGCCAGCAGTTTAGTCGGGGTGCGGGCAGATGCGCAGTATTTT.

This clonotype was observed a few times. This may come from a read error, since a much larger clone is one base off. The chain has TRBV27 and TRBJ1-6, with TRBD1 identical over 8 bases. There are 14 residues in the CDR3. Germline V gene lookup returns CDR1 MNHEY and CDR2 SMNVEV (reference sequence). V shed 3 bases and J 7 bases; nucleotides not matched to a gene: 2. The CDR3 loop reads CASSFWTGNSPLHF. CDR3 sequence (DNA): TGTGCCAGCAGTTTCTGGACAGGGAATTCACCCCTCCACTTT.

The chain links TRBV12-5 to TRBJ1-5; TRBD1 matches 8 bases. The trim removed 4 bases at V and 6 bases at J, leaving 2 bases unmatched. This CDR3 spans 13 amino acids. Germline V lookup: CDR1 LGHNT, CDR2 FRNRAP. Here the CDR3 reads CASGSDRGQPQHF. In nucleotides, the CDR3 is TGTGCTAGTGGTTCCGACAGGGGTCAGCCCCAGCATTTT.